The T cell receptor beta chain under discussion was sequenced for a study of shared clonotypes between healthy human individuals. Overall study findings and caveats: Larger estimated richness was generally seen in naive subsets than in memory subsets. The four-donor shared clonotypes exceeded non-shared clonotypes in generation probability, with non-shared ones scoring lower.

Comment on this clone: What it binds is not known.

All donors qualified as healthy HIV-negative adults and had experienced no recent acute infections or vaccinations. In the CD4+ fraction, cells were divided into CD45RA+ naive and CD45RA-negative memory subsets. TCRdb keeps only in-frame clones here, not all; method: immunoSEQ multiplex PCR. The repertoire holds over a million clones, with 60% to 80% as singletons. Unmatched junction bases numbered 2, after V lost 1 base and J lost 3 bases. Germline V gene data show CDR1 as MNHNS and CDR2 as SASEGT. This CDR3 comprises 15 residues. Material: memory CD4+ T cells sorted from blood. The subset is: CD45RA-negative fraction. This sequence was found in a man aged 18 to 29 in good health. V usage is TRBV6-1 and J usage is TRBJ2-7, with 11 bases aligning to TRBD1. DNA of the CDR3: TGTGCCAGCAGTGAAGGGACAGGGGGCGGCTACGAGCAGTACTTC. Amino acid sequence: CASSEGTGGGYEQYF.